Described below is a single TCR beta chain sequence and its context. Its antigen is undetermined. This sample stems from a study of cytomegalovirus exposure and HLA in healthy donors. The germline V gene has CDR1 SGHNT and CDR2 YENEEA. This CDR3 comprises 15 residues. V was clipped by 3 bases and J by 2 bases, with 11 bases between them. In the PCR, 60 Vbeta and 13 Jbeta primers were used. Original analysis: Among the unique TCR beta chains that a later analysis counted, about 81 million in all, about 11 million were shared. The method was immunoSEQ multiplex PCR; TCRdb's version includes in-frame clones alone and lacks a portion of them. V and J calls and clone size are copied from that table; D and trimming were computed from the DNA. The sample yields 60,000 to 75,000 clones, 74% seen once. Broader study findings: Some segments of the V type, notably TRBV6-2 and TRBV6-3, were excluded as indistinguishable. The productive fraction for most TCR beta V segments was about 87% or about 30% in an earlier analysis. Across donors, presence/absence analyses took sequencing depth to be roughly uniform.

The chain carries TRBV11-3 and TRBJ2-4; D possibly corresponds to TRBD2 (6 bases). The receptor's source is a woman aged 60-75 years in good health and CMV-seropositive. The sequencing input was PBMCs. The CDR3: CASSLGGSSKNIQYF. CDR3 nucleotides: TGTGCCAGCAGCTTGGGGGGATCGTCCAAAAACATTCAGTACTTC.